Given below is one TCR beta chain in context. CDR1 and CDR2 from the germline V gene are ENHRY and SYGVKD. The germline V and J ends were trimmed by 6 bases and 6 bases, with 11 bases remaining between them. The CDR3 consists of 12 residues. Each CDR3 protein gets one entry after TCRdb re-called the RT-PCR reads with MiXCR. The repertoire holds 800,000 to 1,000,000 distinct CDR3 sequences, under 20% seen once, with 5% to 7.5% in the top ten. The sample belongs to a study of patients and donors after allogeneic stem cell transplantation. The TCR was taken from a human donor who was either an allogeneic HSCT recipient or a stem cell or donor lymphocyte infusion donor (not recorded which). It is not recorded whose cells these are; they may come from a transplant donor. The chain combines TRBV10-3 with TRBJ1-2, with D possibly being TRBD1 (6 bases). The sequencing sample was made of blood, either unsorted or a sorted T cell fraction (not recorded which). The CDR3 coding sequence is TGTGCCATCAGGGACTCAGGGGATGGCTACACCTTC. It codes for CAIRDSGDGYTF.